This section outlines one T cell receptor (beta chain) sequence together with its context. There are 15 residues in the CDR3. From germline, CDR1 is SGHRS and CDR2 YFSETQ. V trimming: 4 bases; J trimming: 1 base; junction bases outside the gene matches: 7. The record originates from a study of blood T cell repertoires in COVID-19. Overall study: Sites across the United States, Italy and Spain contributed samples from acute and convalescent COVID-19.

Authors' analysis steps: Reference gene primer amplification in the assay estimated nucleated cell counts. Profiled with immunoSEQ multiplex PCR; TCRdb holds only in-frame clones, not every one. The V and J calls and clone size are taken from that table; D and trimming were inferred from the DNA. The table has about 100,000 clones, around four fifths seen once. The sequence derives from a man aged 45 to 65 with active or convalescent COVID-19. The V and J genes are TRBV5-1 and TRBJ2-7, with 8 bases identical to TRBD1. Sequences were obtained from peripheral blood. The CDR3 region has the DNA TGCGCCAGCAGCCCCCTCCGACAGGGGTCCTACGAGCAGTACTTC. It translates to CASSPLRQGSYEQYF.